This TCR beta chain originates from a study of blood T cells in healthy people across ages. PCR was performed a second time for about 7 to 11 cycles using a sample-barcoded 5' primer and a J-beta primer mix. Template switching added a 12-random-nucleotide identifier to every cDNA molecule. Each CDR3 protein gets one entry after TCRdb re-called the 5' RACE reads with MiXCR. The top ten clones hold more than 20% of a sample with fewer than 900,000 distinct CDR3 sequences, approximately 39% of them seen once. Isolation recovered at least 7 million PBMCs from every sample. Unmatched junction bases numbered 8, after V lost 6 bases and J lost 1 base. CDR3 length equals 15 residues. CDR1 and CDR2 (germline): DFQATT, SNEGSKA (reference sequence).

This TCR came from a woman in her sixties in good health. V gene TRBV20-1 combines with J gene TRBJ1-5; 8 bases are shared with TRBD1. What was sequenced was blood. CDR3 protein: CSAGAQGASNQPQHF. The CDR3 DNA sequence: TGCAGTGCCGGGGCGCAGGGGGCGAGCAATCAGCCCCAGCATTTT.